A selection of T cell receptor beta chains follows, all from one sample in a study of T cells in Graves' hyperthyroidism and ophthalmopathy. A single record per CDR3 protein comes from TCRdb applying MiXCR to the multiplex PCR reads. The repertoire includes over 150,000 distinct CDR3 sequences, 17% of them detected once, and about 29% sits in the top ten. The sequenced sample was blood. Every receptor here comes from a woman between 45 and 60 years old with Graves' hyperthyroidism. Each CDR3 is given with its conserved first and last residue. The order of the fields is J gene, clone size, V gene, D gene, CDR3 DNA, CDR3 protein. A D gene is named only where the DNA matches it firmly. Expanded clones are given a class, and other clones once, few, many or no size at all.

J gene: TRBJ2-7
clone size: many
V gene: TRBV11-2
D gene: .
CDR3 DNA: TGTGCCAGCATGGACCAGGCGGGTCCCTACGAGCAGTACTTC
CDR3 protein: CASMDQAGPYEQYF

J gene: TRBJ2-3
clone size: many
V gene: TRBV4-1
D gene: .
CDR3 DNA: TGCGCCAGCAGCCAAGATCGGGCCAGGGCCGGGGATACGCAGTATTTT
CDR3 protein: CASSQDRARAGDTQYF

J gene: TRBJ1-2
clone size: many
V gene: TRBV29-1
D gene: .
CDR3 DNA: TGCAGCGTTGTCCCCAGGGGATGGGGCTATGGCTACACCTTC
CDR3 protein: CSVVPRGWGYGYTF

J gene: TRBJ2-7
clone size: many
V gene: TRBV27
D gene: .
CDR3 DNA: TGTGCCAGCGCTATCGGGGACCCTAGCTCCTACGAGCAGTACTTC
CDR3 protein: CASAIGDPSSYEQYF

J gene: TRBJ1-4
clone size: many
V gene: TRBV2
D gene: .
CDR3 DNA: TGTGCCAGCAGTGAACACTTCGGGGGTAATGAAAAACTGTTTTTT
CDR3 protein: CASSEHFGGNEKLFF

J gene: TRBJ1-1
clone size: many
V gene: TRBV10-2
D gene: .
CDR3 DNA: TGCGCCAGCACCAAACAGGGAATGGGAACTGAAGCTTTCTTT
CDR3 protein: CASTKQGMGTEAFF

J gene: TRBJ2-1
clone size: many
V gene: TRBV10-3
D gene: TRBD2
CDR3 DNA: TGTGCCATCAGTGAGCCTAGCGGGGGGCCCTACAATGAGCAGTTCTTC
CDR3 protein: CAISEPSGGPYNEQFF

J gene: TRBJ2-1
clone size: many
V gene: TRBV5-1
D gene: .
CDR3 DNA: TGCGCCAGCAGTCTACAGGGAGCGCTCAATGAGCAGTTCTTC
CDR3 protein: CASSLQGALNEQFF

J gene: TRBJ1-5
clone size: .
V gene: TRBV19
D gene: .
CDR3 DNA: TGTGCCAGTAGTATTTTGAGAGATCAGCCCCAGCATTTT
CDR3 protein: CASSILRDQPQHF

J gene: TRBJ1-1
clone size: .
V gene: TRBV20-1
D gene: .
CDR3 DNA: TGCAGGGCGGGGCAGGGGAACACTGAAGCTTTCTTT
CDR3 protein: CRAGQGNTEAFF

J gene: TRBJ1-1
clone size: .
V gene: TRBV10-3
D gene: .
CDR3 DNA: TGTGCCATCAGTGAGTCGTCCCAAGGGAACACTGAAGCTTTCTTT
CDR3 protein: CAISESSQGNTEAFF

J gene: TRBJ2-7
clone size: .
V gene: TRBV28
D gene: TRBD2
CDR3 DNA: TGTGCCAGCAGTTTACCGAGCGGGAGGGGTGAGCAGTACTTC
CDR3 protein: CASSLPSGRGEQYF

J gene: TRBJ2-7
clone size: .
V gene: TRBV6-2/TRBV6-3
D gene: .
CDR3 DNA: TGTGCCAGCAGTTGGACACAACTATTCTACGAGCAGTACTTC
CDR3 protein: CASSWTQLFYEQYF

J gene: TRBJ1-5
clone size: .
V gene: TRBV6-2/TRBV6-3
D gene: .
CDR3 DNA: TGTGCCAGCAGCCTGGGGTCCTTCAATCAGCCCCAGCATTTT
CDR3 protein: CASSLGSFNQPQHF

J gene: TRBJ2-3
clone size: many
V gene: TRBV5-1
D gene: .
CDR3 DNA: TGCGCCAGCAGCTTGACGGACTACCTCGCAGATACGCAGTATTTT
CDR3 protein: CASSLTDYLADTQYF

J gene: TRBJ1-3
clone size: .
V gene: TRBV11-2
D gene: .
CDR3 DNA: TGCGCCAGCAGCTTGGACACGTCTGGAAACACCATATATTTT
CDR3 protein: CASSLDTSGNTIYF

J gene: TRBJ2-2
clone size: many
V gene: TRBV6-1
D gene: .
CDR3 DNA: TGTGCCAGCAGTGATCCCTTCACCGGGGAGCTGTTTTTT
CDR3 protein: CASSDPFTGELFF

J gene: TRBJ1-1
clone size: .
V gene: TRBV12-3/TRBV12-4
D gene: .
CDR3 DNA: TGTGCCAGCAGTTTAGCGGGACGGCAAAACACTGAAGCTTTCTTT
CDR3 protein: CASSLAGRQNTEAFF

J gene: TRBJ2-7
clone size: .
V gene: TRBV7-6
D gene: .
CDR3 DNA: TGTGCCAGCAGCTTAGATGATAGGGGGTATTACGAGCAGTACTTC
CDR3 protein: CASSLDDRGYYEQYF

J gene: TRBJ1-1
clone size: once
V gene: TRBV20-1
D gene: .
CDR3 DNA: TGCAGTGCTCTAAAGGGGGGTACTGAAGCTTTCTTT
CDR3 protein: CSALKGGTEAFF

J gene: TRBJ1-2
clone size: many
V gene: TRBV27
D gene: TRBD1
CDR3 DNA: TGTGCCAGCAGCCCCCTCGGACAGGGATATGGCTACACCTTC
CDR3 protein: CASSPLGQGYGYTF

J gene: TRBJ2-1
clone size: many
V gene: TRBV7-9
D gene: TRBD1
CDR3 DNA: TGTGCCAGCAGCCCCTGGGGACAGGGGGGGGATGTTGAGCAGTTCTTC
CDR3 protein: CASSPWGQGGDVEQFF

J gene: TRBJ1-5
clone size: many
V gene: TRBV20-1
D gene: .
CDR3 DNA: TGCAGTGCTAGAAGTGGCGAGATGAGCAATCAGCCCCAGCATTTT
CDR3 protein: CSARSGEMSNQPQHF

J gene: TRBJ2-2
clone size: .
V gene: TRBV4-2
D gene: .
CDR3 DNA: TGTGCCAGCAGCCAAGAACGAGGACACGACACCGGGGAGCTGTTTTTT
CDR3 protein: CASSQERGHDTGELFF

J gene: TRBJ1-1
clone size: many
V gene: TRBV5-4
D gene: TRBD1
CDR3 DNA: TGTGCCAGCAGCTTGGGGGACAGGGCTCGGGAAGCTTTCTTT
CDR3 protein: CASSLGDRAREAFF

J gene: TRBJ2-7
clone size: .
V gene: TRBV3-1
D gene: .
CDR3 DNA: TGTGCCAGCAGCCAAGCCCCGTTCTACGAGCAGTACTTC
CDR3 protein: CASSQAPFYEQYF

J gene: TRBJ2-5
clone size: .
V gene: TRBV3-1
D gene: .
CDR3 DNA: TGTGCCAGCAGCCAAGTCGGACAGACCGAGACCCAGTACTTC
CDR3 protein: CASSQVGQTETQYF

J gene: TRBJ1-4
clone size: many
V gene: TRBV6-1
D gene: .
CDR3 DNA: TGTGCCAGCAGTTATGGGCAGGCAAATGAAAAACTGTTTTTT
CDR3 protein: CASSYGQANEKLFF

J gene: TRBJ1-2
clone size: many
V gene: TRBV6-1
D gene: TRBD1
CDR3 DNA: TGTGCCAGCAGGGACCCGGGACAGTATGGCTACACCTTC
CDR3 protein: CASRDPGQYGYTF

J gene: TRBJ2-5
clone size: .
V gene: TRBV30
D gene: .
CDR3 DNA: TGTGCCTGGAGTTTAGGCGAAGAGACCCAGTACTTC
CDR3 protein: CAWSLGEETQYF

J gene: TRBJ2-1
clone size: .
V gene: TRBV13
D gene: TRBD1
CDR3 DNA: TGTGCCAGCAGCTTAGTTGGGACAGGGGAAGAAAATGAGCAGTTCTTC
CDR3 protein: CASSLVGTGEENEQFF

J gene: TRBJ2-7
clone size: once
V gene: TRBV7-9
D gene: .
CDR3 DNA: TGTGCCAGCAGCCCCCCCCGGGGGTACGAGCAGTACTTC
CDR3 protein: CASSPPRGYEQYF

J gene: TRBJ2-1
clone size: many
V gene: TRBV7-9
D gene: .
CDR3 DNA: TGTGCCAGCAGCTCCGTAGGGGGTTCCGATGAGCAGTTCTTC
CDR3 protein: CASSSVGGSDEQFF

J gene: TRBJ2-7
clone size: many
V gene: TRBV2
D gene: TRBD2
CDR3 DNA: TGTGCCAGCAGTGAAGCTAGACTAGCGGGGGGCTACGAGCAGTACTTC
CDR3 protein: CASSEARLAGGYEQYF

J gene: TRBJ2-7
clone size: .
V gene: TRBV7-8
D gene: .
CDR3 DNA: TGTGCCAGCAGCTTAGGCCAGTACTCCTACGAGCAGTACTTC
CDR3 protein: CASSLGQYSYEQYF

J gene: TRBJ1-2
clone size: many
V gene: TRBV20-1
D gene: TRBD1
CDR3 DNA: TGCAGTGCCTCCGGGACAGGGTTGACTAACTATGGCTACACCTTC
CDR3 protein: CSASGTGLTNYGYTF

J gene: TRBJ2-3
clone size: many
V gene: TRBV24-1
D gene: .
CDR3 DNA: TGTGCCACCAGTGACCCCACTAGCCCCGATACGCAGTATTTT
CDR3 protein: CATSDPTSPDTQYF

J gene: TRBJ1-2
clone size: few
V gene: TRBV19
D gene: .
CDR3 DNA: TGTGCCAGTACTGGCCGGGAAGGGGGCTATGGCTACACCTTC
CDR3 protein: CASTGREGGYGYTF